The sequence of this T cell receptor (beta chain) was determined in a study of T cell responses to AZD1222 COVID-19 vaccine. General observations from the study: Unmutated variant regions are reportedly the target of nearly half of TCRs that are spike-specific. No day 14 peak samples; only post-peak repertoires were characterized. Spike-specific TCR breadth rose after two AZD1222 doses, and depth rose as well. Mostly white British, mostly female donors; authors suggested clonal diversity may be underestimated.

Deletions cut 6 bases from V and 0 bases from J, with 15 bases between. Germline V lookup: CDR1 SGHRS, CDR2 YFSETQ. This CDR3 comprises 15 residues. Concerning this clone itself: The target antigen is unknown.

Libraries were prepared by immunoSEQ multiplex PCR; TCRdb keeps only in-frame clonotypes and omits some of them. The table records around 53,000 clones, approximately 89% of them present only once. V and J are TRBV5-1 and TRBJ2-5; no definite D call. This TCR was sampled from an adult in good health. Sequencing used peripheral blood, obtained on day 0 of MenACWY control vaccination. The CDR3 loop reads CASKIGSTHQETQYF. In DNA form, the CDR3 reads TGCGCCAGCAAAATCGGTAGCACCCACCAAGAGACCCAGTACTTC.